A selection of T cell receptor beta chains follows, all from one sample in a study of PD-L1 blockade in urothelial cancer. Sequencing was performed with immunoSEQ multiplex PCR; in TCRdb, only in-frame clones are kept and a portion is missing. The table includes about 83,000 clones, around 90% detected once. This specimen was PBMCs, taken around atezolizumab (anti-PD-L1) treatment. The receptors shown here come from a woman aged 70 to 79 with urothelial cancer. Each CDR3 is given with its conserved first and last residue. The D gene is left open where the match is weak. A row's size may be missing; if present it is once, few, many or a size class.

size	V	D	J	CDR3	DNA
once	TRBV2	-	TRBJ1-5	CASSVQGNQPQHF	TGTGCCAGCAGTGTACAGGGAAACCAGCCCCAGCATTTT
-	TRBV5-4	-	TRBJ2-7	CASSLEAGGGYEQYF	TGTGCCAGCAGCTTGGAGGCAGGGGGAGGTTACGAGCAGTACTTC
few	TRBV5-4	TRBD1	TRBJ1-3	CASSLRGTENTIYF	TGTGCCAGCAGCTTGCGTGGGACAGAAAACACCATATATTTT
-	TRBV6-1	-	TRBJ2-7	CAMGTGTEQYF	TGTGCCATGGGAACAGGGACCGAGCAGTACTTC
once	TRBV27	TRBD2	TRBJ2-3	CASSLWGGRAPDTQYF	TGTGCCAGCAGCCTCTGGGGGGGGAGGGCCCCAGATACGCAGTATTTT
-	TRBV20-1	-	TRBJ2-3	CSASRSDTQYF	TGCAGTGCCTCTCGGTCAGATACGCAGTATTTT
-	TRBV7-6	-	TRBJ2-2	CASSGGGYGELFF	TGTGCCAGCAGCGGGGGCGGGTACGGGGAGCTGTTTTTT
once	TRBV15	TRBD2	TRBJ2-3	CATSRKGLAGGYTDTQYF	TGTGCCACCAGCAGAAAGGGACTAGCGGGGGGTTACACAGATACGCAGTATTTT
-	TRBV28	-	TRBJ2-7	CASSPGISPISYEQYF	TGTGCCAGCAGTCCCGGGATCAGCCCCATCTCCTACGAGCAGTACTTC
-	TRBV7-9	TRBD1	TRBJ2-5	CASSPGQGTRYF	TGTGCCAGCAGCCCGGGACAGGGAACAAGGTACTTC
-	TRBV7-9	TRBD2	TRBJ2-1	CASSHRPGLAVNEQFF	TGTGCCAGCAGCCACAGACCGGGACTAGCCGTTAATGAGCAGTTCTTC
-	TRBV19	-	TRBJ2-7	CASSQRLVLALNYEQYF	TGTGCCAGTAGCCAACGTTTGGTCCTAGCTTTAAACTACGAGCAGTACTTC
-	TRBV11-3	TRBD1	TRBJ2-3	CASSLGRGQGTGDTQYF	TGTGCCAGCAGCTTAGGGCGGGGACAGGGTACTGGAGATACGCAGTATTTT
-	TRBV30	-	TRBJ1-2	CAQTQTSTTNYGYTF	TGTGCCCAAACACAGACCTCCACAACTAACTATGGCTACACCTTC
-	TRBV27	-	TRBJ2-7	CASSSRGVVDEQYF	TGTGCCAGCAGTTCACGGGGAGTCGTCGACGAGCAGTACTTC
-	TRBV7-9	-	TRBJ2-7	CASKTGYEQYF	TGTGCCAGCAAGACTGGTTACGAGCAGTACTTC